This T cell receptor beta chain was obtained from a study of blood T cell repertoires in COVID-19. Germline V gives CDR1 MNHEY, CDR2 SMNVEV (reference sequence). V lost 7 bases, J lost 2 bases, and 8 bases stayed unmatched. This CDR3 contains 14 residues. Per the study methods: Nucleated cell counts were estimated from reference gene primer amplification. Using immunoSEQ multiplex PCR, the repertoire was profiled, and TCRdb retains in-frame clones only, with some absent. V, J and clone size are taken as reported in that table, and D and trimming were inferred from the DNA itself. This sample has 120,000 or so clones, with about 85% found just once.

This sequence was found in a human donor in a cohort sampled during active COVID-19. The chain uses TRBV27 and TRBJ2-7; 7 positions agree with TRBD1. Sequenced: peripheral blood. DNA of the CDR3: TGTGCCAGCAAGGAATTTCAGGGGGCCTACGAGCAGTACTTC. This encodes CASKEFQGAYEQYF.